The 16 T cell receptor beta chains below all came from one sample that was sequenced in a study of identical twins. TCRdb passed the 5' RACE reads through MiXCR, listing each CDR3 protein once. The sample consists of about 340,000 distinct CDR3 sequences, 9% to 15% of them appearing once. The same sample was also used in a study of yellow fever vaccine responses in identical twins.

Sequencing was done on a sample of CD8+ T cells sorted from blood. All receptors come from a young woman in good health.

This clonotype was observed a handful of times. The V call is TRBV28, the J call TRBJ2-2; D gene uncertain. The germline gives CDR1 MDHEN, CDR2 SYDVKM. V lost 4 bases and J lost 7, with 10 bases in between. The CDR3 covers 13 residues. The CDR3 here is CASSSTSGGELFF. The CDR3 DNA reads as TGTGCCAGCAGTTCCACCTCGGGCGGGGAGCTGTTTTTT.

V is TRBV9 and J is TRBJ2-5; TRBD2 aligns across 7 bases. The CDR3 is 15 amino acids. The germline CDR1 and CDR2 sequences are SGDLS and YYNGEE. The V and J ends lost 4 bases and 0 bases, in that order; junction bases with no gene match: 6. CDR3 bases: TGTGCCAGCAGCTTTAGCGGGTACCACCAAGAGACCCAGTACTTC. As protein: CASSFSGYHQETQYF.

This clonotype has ten or more counts. The J gene is TRBJ2-1, the V gene TRBV5-4; D uncertain. Trimming cost V 0 bases and J 8 bases, with 6 bases left between them. Germline V gives CDR1 SGHNT, CDR2 YYREEE (reference sequence). CDR3 length: 12 amino acids. CDR3 sequence reads: CASSLARDEQFF. CDR3 DNA sequence: TGTGCCAGCAGCTTGGCCCGGGATGAGCAGTTCTTC.

This clonotype was seen repeatedly, ten times or more. The chain combines TRBV15 with TRBJ2-3; either TRBD1 or TRBD2 may fit D (5 bases each). Looked up from germline, CDR1 is LNHNV and CDR2 is YYDKDF (reference sequence). The CDR3 totals 15 residues. The germline V and J ends were trimmed by 0 bases and 1 base, with 8 bases remaining between them. CDR3 sequence reads: CATSRDRGGTDTQYF. CDR3 in DNA: TGTGCCACCAGCAGAGATAGAGGGGGCACAGATACGCAGTATTTT.

This clonotype was observed a few times. This chain joins TRBV6-5 and TRBJ2-1; 8 bases fit TRBD2. The germline V gene encodes CDR1 MNHEY and CDR2 SVGAGI. V shed 2 bases and J 4 bases; nucleotides not matched to a gene: 7. The CDR3 is 16 amino acids. The DNA for the CDR3 is TGTGCCAGCAGTTACGCTTGGCGGGAGGTTTACAATGAGCAGTTCTTC. It is translated as CASSYAWREVYNEQFF.

This clonotype was recorded at least ten times. The rearrangement joins TRBV12-3 or TRBV12-4 to TRBJ2-1; D unclear. The CDR3 is 13 amino acids. Trimming pared 1 base from V and 5 bases from J, leaving 6 bases between. The CDR3 region is CASSLVRDNEQFF. The DNA for the CDR3 is TGTGCCAGCAGTTTAGTCAGAGACAATGAGCAGTTCTTC.

As to this clonotype: A read error may produce the germline difference seen at one junction end. The CDR3 reads CASSQQGLAAYEQHF. Written as DNA, the CDR3 is TGCGCCAGCAGCCAACAAGGACTAGCGGCTTACGAGCAGCACTTC. The chain combines TRBV4-1 with TRBJ2-7; 10 nucleotides agree with TRBD2. Germline CDR1 and CDR2: MGHRA and YSYEKL. The CDR3 has 15 amino acids.

The chain carries TRBV5-1 and TRBJ1-1, with D uncertain. V dropped 2 bases and J dropped 4 bases, with 6 bases sitting between them. The CDR3 consists of 12 residues. The V gene's germline CDR1 is SGHRS and CDR2 YFSETQ. The CDR3, as DNA: TGCGCCAGCAGCTTTGATAGCACTGAAGCTTTCTTT. This translates into CASSFDSTEAFF.

This clonotype was found a few times. This sequence joins TRBV7-3 and TRBJ2-7; unclear D gene. Trimming removed 5 bases from V and 5 bases from J, with 10 bases in between. Germline V gives CDR1 SGHTA, CDR2 FQGTGA. The CDR3 extends over 12 amino acids. CDR3 protein: CASSTPRNEQYF. DNA of the CDR3: TGTGCCAGCAGCACCCCACGAAACGAGCAGTACTTC.

This clonotype was seen repeatedly, ten times or more. The chain joins TRBV4-2 to TRBJ1-1, with a weak D call TRBD1 (6 bases). This CDR3 is 18 amino acids long. Germline lookup yields CDR1 LGHNA and CDR2 YNFKEQ. Trimming stripped 0 bases from V and 4 bases from J, with 21 bases between. CDR3 residues: CASSQDGGVVGGGTEAFF. The CDR3 nucleotides read TGTGCCAGCAGCCAAGACGGGGGGGTTGTTGGGGGCGGCACTGAAGCTTTCTTT.

This clonotype was seen repeatedly, ten times or more. The chain employs TRBV25-1 and TRBJ2-7; D may be TRBD2 (6 bases). V was cut by 1 base and J by 6 bases, with 13 bases left in between. The CDR3 totals 14 residues. Germline V gives CDR1 MGHDK, CDR2 SYGVNS. CDR3 residues: CASSEWGDPGEQYV. The CDR3 DNA is TGTGCCAGCAGTGAATGGGGGGATCCGGGCGAGCAGTACGTC.

This rearrangement joins TRBV7-9 to TRBJ2-1; no clear D gene. Germline V gives CDR1 SEHNR, CDR2 FQNEAQ (reference sequence). Between the trimmed V and J ends, which lost 3 bases and 2 bases, there was a span of 14 bases. The length of the CDR3 is 16 residues. The CDR3 DNA is TGTGCCAGCAGCTTCCAAGGTGGCACGACCTACAATGAGCAGTTCTTC. Its protein product is CASSFQGGTTYNEQFF. The whole variable domain, filled in from reference TRBV7-9 and TRBJ2-1, reads DTGVSQNPRHKITKRGQNVTFRCDPISEHNRLYWYRQTLGQGPEFLTYFQNEAQLEKSRLLSDRFSAERPKGSFSTLEIQRTEQGDSAMYLCASSFQGGTTYNEQFFGPGTRLTVL.

As to this clonotype: The junction departs from the called germline gene at one end, perhaps through a read error. The V call is TRBV10-3, the J call TRBJ2-7; no clear D gene. The CDR3 loop spans 13 amino acids. Per germline, CDR1 ENHRY and CDR2 SYGVKD. This CDR3 is CAIGEYRAYEQYF. CDR3 nucleotides: TGTGCCATCGGTGAATACAGAGCCTACGAGCAGTACTTC.

This clonotype was counted a few times. The chain carries TRBV29-1 and TRBJ1-2, with 12 bases fitting TRBD1. The germline CDR1 and CDR2 sequences are SQVTM and ANQGSEA. J was trimmed by 4 bases and V by 3 bases; bases with no gene match: 6. CDR3 length: 15 residues. DNA of the CDR3: TGCAGCGTTGATTCACCGGGACAGGGGGCCTATGGCTACACCTTC. This encodes CSVDSPGQGAYGYTF. Full variable domain (missing parts from reference TRBV29-1 and TRBJ1-2): SAVISQKPSRDICQRGTSLTIQCQVDSQVTMMFWYRQQPGQSLTLIATANQGSEATYESGFVIDKFPISRPNLTFSTLTVSNMSPEDSSIYLCSVDSPGQGAYGYTFGSGTRLTVV.

With regard to this clonotype: The junction does not match germline at one end; this may be a read error. The CDR3 sequence is CAGGGNGESQYF. The DNA of the CDR3 is TGTGCCGGCGGGGGAAATGGAGAGTCCCAGTACTTC. The genes are TRBV12-3 or TRBV12-4 and TRBJ2-5, with 7 bases matching TRBD2. The CDR3 runs to 12 residues.

This clonotype was counted only a few times. The chain is built from TRBV6-1 and TRBJ1-1, with 10 positions matching TRBD1. The CDR3 covers 16 residues. Losses at the gene ends were 5 bases for V and 1 base for J; bases not matched to a gene: 7. CDR1 and CDR2 from the germline V gene are MNHNS and SASEGT. This chain's CDR3 is CASSRDRGAGNTEAFF. The DNA for the CDR3 is TGTGCCAGCAGTCGGGACAGGGGCGCCGGGAACACTGAAGCTTTCTTT.